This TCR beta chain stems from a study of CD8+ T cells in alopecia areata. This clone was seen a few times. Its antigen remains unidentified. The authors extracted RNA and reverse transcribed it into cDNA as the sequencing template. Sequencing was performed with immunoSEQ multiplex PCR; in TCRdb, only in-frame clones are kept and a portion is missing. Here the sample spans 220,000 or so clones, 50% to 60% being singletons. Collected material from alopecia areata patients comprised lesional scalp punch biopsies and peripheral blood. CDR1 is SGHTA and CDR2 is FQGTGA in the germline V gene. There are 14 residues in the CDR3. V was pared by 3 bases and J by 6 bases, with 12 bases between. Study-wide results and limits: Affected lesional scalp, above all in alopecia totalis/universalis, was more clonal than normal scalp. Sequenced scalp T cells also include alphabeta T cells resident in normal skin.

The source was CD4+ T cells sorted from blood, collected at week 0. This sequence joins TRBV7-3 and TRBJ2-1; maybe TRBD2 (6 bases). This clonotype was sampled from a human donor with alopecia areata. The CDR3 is CASSFDGGSNEQFF. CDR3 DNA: TGTGCCAGCAGCTTCGATGGGGGGAGCAATGAGCAGTTCTTC.